The 30 T cell receptor beta chains reported below all come from one sample, sequenced in a study of blood T cell repertoires in COVID-19. Profiling relied on immunoSEQ multiplex PCR, and the TCRdb table lists in-frame clones only, not all of them. In the table there are about 250,000 clones, roughly 85% of which are singletons. Sequencing input: peripheral blood. The source is a man between 45 and 60 years old with active or convalescent COVID-19.

V usage is TRBV6-2 or TRBV6-3 and J usage is TRBJ1-6; a weak D match, TRBD1 (5 bases). V shed 4 bases and J shed 7 bases, with 11 bases lying between them. Germline assignment: CDR1 MNHEY and CDR2 SVGEGT. The CDR3 contains 14 residues. Here the CDR3 reads CASSFRQTNSPLHF. The CDR3 DNA reads as TGTGCCAGCAGTTTTCGACAGACCAATTCACCCCTCCACTTT.

The gene calls are TRBV11-2 and TRBJ2-1; D not certain. Trimming pared 5 bases from V and 8 bases from J, leaving 7 bases between. The CDR3 sequence is 11 residues long. The germline V gene encodes CDR1 SGHAT and CDR2 FQNNGV. CDR3 nucleotides: TGTGCCAGCAGCCCTGCGTATGAGCAGTTCTTC. This translates into CASSPAYEQFF.

This clone has just one count. J is TRBJ1-5 and V is TRBV15, with 8 bases fitting TRBD1. After removal of 4 bases from V and 0 bases from J, the junction contained 2 bases not matched to a gene. Germline V gene lookup returns CDR1 LNHNV and CDR2 YYDKDF (reference sequence). This CDR3 is built from 15 residues. CDR3 sequence: CATSIGTGSNQPQHF. In DNA, the CDR3 is TGTGCCACCAGCATAGGGACAGGTAGCAATCAGCCCCAGCATTTT.

In DNA form, the CDR3 reads TGTGCCAGCAGTTCCCGGGGGGGGGCAACTAATGAAAAACTGTTTTTT. The encoded protein is CASSSRGGATNEKLFF. This chain uses TRBV6-5 with TRBJ1-4; TRBD1 might be the D (5 bases). Germline values: CDR1 MNHEY, CDR2 SVGAGI. V was shortened by 4 bases and J by 0 bases, with 12 bases between the two germline ends. The CDR3 spans 16 residues.

This chain joins TRBV27 and TRBJ1-2, with 7 bases identical to TRBD1. Losses at the gene ends were 4 bases for V and 8 bases for J; bases not matched to a gene: 16. The CDR3 sequence is 16 residues long. Germline loops: CDR1 MNHEY, CDR2 SMNVEV (reference sequence). The CDR3 DNA is TGTGCCAGCAGTTCACTAGGACAGGAGCATAATCAGGGCTACACCTTC. Protein: CASSSLGQEHNQGYTF.

This clone came up once. This chain links TRBV5-1 with TRBJ2-3; D not certain. CDR1 SGHRS and CDR2 YFSETQ come from the germline V gene. The CDR3 totals 13 residues. V lost 5 bases and J lost 1, with 8 bases in between. The CDR3 reads CASSLSGTDTQYF. CDR3 nucleotide sequence: TGCGCCAGCAGTCTTTCCGGCACAGATACGCAGTATTTT.

This chain uses TRBV28 with TRBJ1-2; maybe TRBD1 (5 bases). Germline V lookup: CDR1 MDHEN, CDR2 SYDVKM. The CDR3 sequence is 11 residues long. With 5 bases removed from V and 11 bases from J, the gap between germline ends came to 12 bases. CDR3: CASSPSREYTF. The CDR3, as DNA: TGTGCCAGCAGTCCCAGCAGGGAATACACCTTC.

V usage is TRBV5-6 and J usage is TRBJ2-3, with TRBD2 matching 9 bases. Germline CDR1 and CDR2: SGHDT and YYEEEE. V shed 0 bases and J 1 base; nucleotides not matched to a gene: 9. The CDR3 totals 18 residues. As DNA, the CDR3 is TGTGCCAGCAGCTTGGTAGCGGGAGTCCCCTGGGGCACAGATACGCAGTATTTT. Protein sequence: CASSLVAGVPWGTDTQYF.

This rearrangement joins TRBV28 to TRBJ1-2, with a weak D call TRBD1 (6 bases). The V end lost 5 bases, the J end lost 2 bases, and 12 bases lay between the germline ends. CDR1 is MDHEN, CDR2 SYDVKM, per germline. CDR3 length: 14 amino acids. In DNA, the CDR3 is TGTGCCAGCAGTCGCCGACAGGCGAACTATGGCTACACCTTC. Translating gives CASSRRQANYGYTF.

The J gene is TRBJ1-2, the V gene TRBV12-3 or TRBV12-4, with unresolved D. This CDR3 spans 11 amino acids. V was trimmed by 3 bases and J by 4 bases, leaving 3 bases between them. The CDR3, as DNA: TGTGCCAGCAGTTTGAGCTATGGCTACACCTTC. Protein product: CASSLSYGYTF.

This clone has only one observation. The CDR3 coding sequence is TGCGCCAGCAGCTCAAGGACTCAAGAGACCCAGTACTTC. Residues: CASSSRTQETQYF. The chain carries TRBV5-1 and TRBJ2-5; D possibly corresponds to TRBD2 (5 bases). V gave up 3 bases and J gave up 2 bases, with 8 bases separating them. The CDR3 extends over 13 amino acids. Germline-derived CDR1 and CDR2 are SGHRS and YFSETQ.

The J gene is TRBJ2-7, the V gene TRBV6-6, with TRBD2 matching over 7 bases. The CDR3 runs 13 residues. Germline-derived CDR1 and CDR2 are MNHNY and SVGAGI (reference sequence). The J segment lost 3 bases and the V segment lost 5 bases, leaving 4 bases of the junction unmatched. The CDR3 here is CASSPPGGYEQYF. CDR3 coding DNA: TGTGCCAGCAGTCCTCCGGGGGGCTACGAGCAGTACTTC.

The chain links TRBV30 to TRBJ1-2; 8 nucleotides agree with TRBD1. The CDR3 covers 14 residues. Per germline, CDR1 GTSNPN and CDR2 SVGIG (reference sequence). Trimming cost V 8 bases and J 6 bases; bases outside gene matches: 14. CDR3 loop: CAGDGGTGSDGYTF. The CDR3 DNA reads as TGTGCCGGAGACGGGGGGACAGGTAGTGATGGCTACACCTTC.

This clone was recorded only once. The chain couples TRBV5-4 to TRBJ1-1; D might be TRBD1 (6 bases). CDR3 length equals 16 residues. Trimming shortened V by 5 bases and J by 2 bases, and 19 bases separated the two germline ends. Germline assignment: CDR1 SGHNT and CDR2 YYREEE (reference sequence). The CDR3: CASSPTPTGTNTEAFF. CDR3 in DNA: TGTGCCAGCAGTCCAACCCCTACAGGGACCAACACTGAAGCTTTCTTT. Based on the CDR3 plus reference TRBV5-4 and TRBJ1-1, the full variable domain is ETGVTQSPTHLIKTRGQQVTLRCSSQSGHNTVSWYQQALGQGPQFIFQYYREEENGRGNFPPRFSGLQFPNYSSELNVNALELDDSALYLCASSPTPTGTNTEAFFGQGTRLTVV.

The gene calls are TRBV5-1 and TRBJ1-3, with 7 bases matching TRBD1. CDR1 and CDR2 (germline): SGHRS, YFSETQ. J was trimmed by 0 bases and V by 4 bases; bases with no gene match: 7. The CDR3 runs to 16 residues. The CDR3 reads CASSRGSGGSGNTIYF. CDR3 in DNA: TGCGCCAGCAGCCGGGGCTCAGGGGGCTCTGGAAACACCATATATTTT.

V gene TRBV3-1 (or the pseudogene TRBV3-2) combines with J gene TRBJ1-2, with D possibly TRBD1 on 6 matching bases. The CDR3 is 13 residues long. Trimming took 0 bases from V and 4 from J, leaving 6 bases between them. Germline V gene sequence: CDR1 LGHDT, CDR2 YNNKEL (reference sequence). The chain's CDR3 is CASSQEDSYGYTF. The CDR3 nucleotides read TGTGCCAGCAGCCAAGAGGACAGCTATGGCTACACCTTC.

J is TRBJ2-1 and V is TRBV30; 9 bases are a match to TRBD1. The germline V gene encodes CDR1 GTSNPN and CDR2 SVGIG (reference sequence). The junction had 6 bases not matched to a gene; V was cut back by 2 bases and J by 1 base. This CDR3 comprises 16 residues. The CDR3 region has the DNA TGTGCCTGGAGTTTTACCGGGACAGGGTCCTACAATGAGCAGTTCTTC. It is translated as CAWSFTGTGSYNEQFF.

The chain carries TRBV11-2 and TRBJ1-1; D is perhaps TRBD1 (6 bases). Per germline, CDR1 SGHAT and CDR2 FQNNGV. This CDR3 spans 15 amino acids. V lost 3 bases to trimming and J lost 0 bases, with 11 bases between them. DNA for the CDR3: TGTGCCAGCAGCTTGTCCAGGGGATTGAACACTGAAGCTTTCTTT. Encoded protein: CASSLSRGLNTEAFF.

The V and J genes are TRBV4-1 and TRBJ1-3; no clear D. Trimming shortened V by 1 base and J by 0 bases, and 10 bases separated the two germline ends. Germline CDR1 MGHRA, CDR2 YSYEKL. This CDR3 is 16 amino acids long. The CDR3 nucleotides are TGCGCCAGCAGCCAAGGCGGGGTGTCCTCTGGAAACACCATATATTTT. Translated: CASSQGGVSSGNTIYF.

This chain connects TRBV25-1 to TRBJ2-1; TRBD2 matches 9 bases. This CDR3 has 17 residues. J was trimmed by 8 bases and V by 1 base; bases with no gene match: 12. CDR1 and CDR2 from the germline V gene are MGHDK and SYGVNS. CDR3 in amino acids: CASSEFVWREGPDEQFF. CDR3 nucleotide sequence: TGTGCCAGCAGTGAATTTGTATGGCGGGAGGGCCCCGATGAGCAGTTCTTC.

Worth noting for this clone: Other nucleotide sequences from this sample produce the same CDR3. The V gene is TRBV12-3 or TRBV12-4, the J gene TRBJ2-7; TRBD1 agrees at 8 bases. This CDR3 spans 13 amino acids. With V trimmed by 5 bases and J by 7 bases, 7 bases remained unmatched. The CDR3 DNA sequence: TGTGCCAGCAGTGGACAGGGCACGGGAGAGCAGTACTTC. This encodes CASSGQGTGEQYF.

This clone was seen once. V gene TRBV5-5 combines with J gene TRBJ2-7, with unresolved D. V lost 0 bases to trimming and J lost 1 base, with 5 bases between them. CDR1 SGHKS and CDR2 YYEKEE come from the germline V gene (reference sequence). The CDR3 runs 13 residues. Here the CDR3 reads CASSLASSYEQYF. CDR3 nucleotides: TGTGCCAGCAGCTTGGCCTCGTCCTACGAGCAGTACTTC.

In this sample, this clone turned up a few times. This chain connects TRBV6-5 to TRBJ1-2, with 8 positions matching TRBD1. CDR1 is MNHEY, CDR2 SVGAGI, per germline. The CDR3 consists of 15 residues. V shed 7 bases, J shed 1 base, and the junction held 8 bases outside the gene matches. The CDR3 spells CASISPGQDNYGYTF. The DNA of the CDR3 is TGTGCCAGCATTTCGCCGGGACAGGATAACTATGGCTACACCTTC.

The chain recombines TRBV7-8 with TRBJ1-1, with D perhaps TRBD1 (6 bases). This CDR3 has 15 amino acids. Per the germline V gene, CDR1 is SGHVS and CDR2 is FQNEAQ. The V end was cut by 4 bases, the J end by 1 base, with 13 bases between. In DNA, the CDR3 is TGTGCCAGCAGCTCATCCTCACAGGGGAACACTGAAGCTTTCTTT. Protein sequence: CASSSSSQGNTEAFF.

The chain carries TRBV2 and TRBJ2-7, with 9 bases fitting TRBD2. V trimming: 8 bases; J trimming: 7 bases; junction bases outside the gene matches: 9. The CDR3 runs to 13 residues. CDR1 and CDR2 (germline): SNHLY, FYNNEI. The chain's CDR3 is CASSREGLAEQYF. The CDR3 coding sequence is TGTGCCAGCTCGCGGGAGGGCCTAGCGGAGCAGTACTTC.

Turning to this clone: This same CDR3 is encoded by further DNA sequences in the sample. The gene calls are TRBV20-1 and TRBJ1-1; D not certain. The V gene's germline CDR1 is DFQATT and CDR2 SNEGSKA (reference sequence). V was pared by 6 bases and J by 6 bases, with 8 bases between. CDR3 length equals 10 residues. This CDR3 is CSARVSEAFF. Written as DNA, the CDR3 is TGCAGTGCACGGGTTTCTGAAGCTTTCTTT.

The V and J genes are TRBV6-5 and TRBJ2-7; 8 bases fit TRBD1. The trim removed 4 bases at V and 2 bases at J, leaving 7 bases unmatched. The V gene's germline CDR1 is MNHEY and CDR2 SVGAGI. This CDR3 has 15 residues. CDR3 loop: CASSSLPQGAYEQYF. As DNA, the CDR3 is TGTGCCAGCAGTTCCCTCCCACAGGGGGCCTACGAGCAGTACTTC.

In this sample, this clone turned up once. The rearrangement uses TRBV19 and TRBJ2-5; maybe TRBD2 (5 bases). The V gene lost 2 bases and the J gene lost 4 bases, with 20 bases spanning the gap. CDR3 length equals 17 residues. The germline CDR1 and CDR2 sequences are LNHDA and SQIVND (reference sequence). The CDR3 region has the DNA TGTGCCAGTAGTATATGTGAGGACTCCGAGGTGCCAGAGACCCAGTACTTC. It yields the protein CASSICEDSEVPETQYF.

This chain links TRBV30 with TRBJ2-5, with no clear D. V lost 2 bases and J lost 5, with 9 bases in between. The CDR3 has 12 amino acids. CDR1 and CDR2 from the germline V gene are GTSNPN and SVGIG (reference sequence). CDR3 region: CAWSPFGETQYF. The CDR3 nucleotides read TGTGCCTGGAGTCCATTCGGGGAGACCCAGTACTTC.

The chain uses TRBV3-1 (or the pseudogene TRBV3-2) and TRBJ1-6; D unclear. The germline V gene encodes CDR1 LGHDT and CDR2 YNNKEL (reference sequence). V dropped 1 base and J dropped 9 bases, with 22 bases sitting between them. CDR3 length: 18 residues. The CDR3 spells CASSQVSGAAVASSPLHF. CDR3 coding DNA: TGTGCCAGCAGCCAAGTTTCGGGTGCGGCGGTAGCAAGTTCACCCCTCCACTTT.